This T cell receptor beta chain is drawn from a study of blood T cell repertoires in COVID-19. Across the whole study: Sources were T cells, B-cell-depleted T cells, or PBMCs; the material itself was cDNA or gDNA.

Per the study methods: Amplification of reference gene primers provided the estimated nucleated cell counts. The assay was immunoSEQ multiplex PCR, and TCRdb's table has in-frame clones only and misses some. V and J calls and clone size are copied from that table; D and trimming were computed from the DNA. The table includes under 13,000 clones, around 90% detected once. Germline V gene lookup returns CDR1 SGHTA and CDR2 FQGNSA. With V trimmed by 3 bases and J by 11 bases, 6 bases remained unmatched. CDR3 length: 13 amino acids. The genes are TRBV7-2 and TRBJ2-3; 9 bases are a match to TRBD2. The TCR was taken from a man aged 25-45 years with active or convalescent COVID-19. The sample consisted of peripheral blood. CDR3 in amino acids: CASSFQRGARQYF. The CDR3 DNA follows: TGTGCCAGCAGCTTTCAGCGGGGGGCGAGGCAGTATTTT. The full variable domain, in which reference TRBV7-2 and TRBJ2-3 provide the parts outside the CDR3, is GAGVSQSPSNKVTEKGKDVELRCDPISGHTALYWYRQSLGQGLEFLIYFQGNSAPDKSGLPSDRFSAERTGGSVSTLTIQRTQQEDSAVYLCASSFQRGARQYFGPGTRLTVL.